This T cell receptor (beta chain) was identified in a study of cytomegalovirus exposure and HLA in healthy donors. The CDR3 is made up of 17 amino acids. V dropped 1 base and J dropped 5; count of bases not matched to a gene: 10. The germline CDR1 and CDR2 sequences are LGHNA and YNFKEQ. Remarks on this clone: What it recognizes is unknown.

Regarding the study as a whole: TRBV6-2, TRBV6-3 and some other V segments were excluded as indistinguishable.

Primers: 60 Vbeta forward and 13 Jbeta reverse. TCRdb keeps only in-frame clones here, not all; method: immunoSEQ multiplex PCR. The sample lists around 190,000 clones; about four fifths were seen once. Healthy bone marrow donors made up the cohort. These donors counted as nominally healthy when sampled, but unrecorded immune exposures were likely. This chain links TRBV4-2 with TRBJ2-1; TRBD1 agrees at 8 bases. This TCR came from a woman aged 45 to 65 in good health and CMV-seronegative. Sequencing was performed on PBMCs. CDR3 nucleotides: TGTGCCAGCAGCCAAGTGGGGCAGACAGGGGTGGACAATGAGCAGTTCTTC. Translation: CASSQVGQTGVDNEQFF.